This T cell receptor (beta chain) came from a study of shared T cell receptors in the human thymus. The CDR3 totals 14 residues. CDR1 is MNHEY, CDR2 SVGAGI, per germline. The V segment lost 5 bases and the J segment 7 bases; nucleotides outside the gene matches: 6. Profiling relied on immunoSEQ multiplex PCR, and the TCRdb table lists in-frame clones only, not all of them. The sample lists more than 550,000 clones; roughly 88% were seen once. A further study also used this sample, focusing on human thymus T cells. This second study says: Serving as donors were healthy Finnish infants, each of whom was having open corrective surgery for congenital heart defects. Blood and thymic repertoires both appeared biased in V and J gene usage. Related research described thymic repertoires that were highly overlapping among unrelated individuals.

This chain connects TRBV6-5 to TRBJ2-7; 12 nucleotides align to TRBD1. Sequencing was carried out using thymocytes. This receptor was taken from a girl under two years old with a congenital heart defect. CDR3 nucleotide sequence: TGTGCCAGCAGTGAGGGACAGGGGGCGTGGGAGCAGTACTTC. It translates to CASSEGQGAWEQYF.